This TCR beta chain was documented in a study of vaccination and CD4 T cells after COVID-19. Looking at the study overall: Convalescent cases comprised several mild and one severe, all SARS-CoV-2 positive by nasal swab PCR. Convalescent persons amounted to six males plus four females, two of whom were Hispanic. Researchers treated cells with overlapping spike peptides taken from SARS-CoV-2, HCoV-NL63, HCoV-OC43 and HCoV-229E.

Specified treatment: roughly ten-day PBMC culture with coronavirus spike peptide pools or control peptides (ViraFEST assay). This clonotype was picked up a small number of times. Its antigen remains unidentified. At the Johns Hopkins FTIC core, DNA taken from cultured CD4+ T cells was sequenced by way of the Oncomine TCR Beta short-read assay. One entry per CDR3 protein, called by TCRdb with MiXCR from the PCR reads. The sample holds under 15,000 distinct CDR3 sequences, under 80% seen once. Germline CDR1 reads DFQATT; CDR2 reads SNEGSKA (reference sequence). V dropped 2 bases and J dropped 0 bases, with 8 bases sitting between them. The CDR3 totals 14 residues.

The clonotype originates from a human donor who had recovered from COVID-19. Sequenced material: CD4+ T cells from blood, cultured in vitro. V is TRBV20-1 and J is TRBJ1-5; D unclear. Here the CDR3 DNA reads TGCAGTGCTAGACCCCGATATAGCAATCAGCCCCAGCATTTT. It is translated as CSARPRYSNQPQHF.